This T cell receptor beta chain came from a study of cytomegalovirus exposure and HLA in healthy donors. CDR1 and CDR2 from the germline V gene are SGHRS and YFSETQ. V was pared by 1 base and J by 4 bases, with 2 bases of the junction left unmatched. The CDR3 extends over 15 amino acids. This clone was counted only a few times. The antigen remains undetermined. Other DNA sequences within the sample encode an identical CDR3. The PCR used 60 Vbeta and 13 Jbeta primers. Original data processing: Approximately 11 million shared chains were among the approximately 82 million unique TCR beta chains that a later analysis counted. The table came from immunoSEQ multiplex PCR; TCRdb's copy has only in-frame clones and leaves some out. The V and J calls and clone size come from that table; D and trimming were worked out from the DNA. The profile covers 90,000 to 110,000 clones, with about three quarters appearing a single time and approximately 5.1% taken by the ten largest.

Notes on the study in general: HLA alleles were associated with 18,000 or so TCR beta sequences in a later analysis at 0.05 false discovery rate. As immune exposure information, only CMV serostatus was available.

The receptor comes from a male donor in good health and CMV-seronegative. Sequenced input: PBMCs. J is TRBJ2-1 and V is TRBV5-1; 10 positions agree with TRBD2. CDR3 nucleotides: TGCGCCAGCAGCTTGACTAGCGGGATTTACAATGAGCAGTTCTTC. Its protein is CASSLTSGIYNEQFF.